The 30 T cell receptor beta chains below all came from one sample that was sequenced in a study of blood T cell repertoires in COVID-19. Repertoires were generated with immunoSEQ multiplex PCR, while TCRdb's copy carries only in-frame clones and drops some. The sample lists 380,000 or so clones, over 75% occurring once. Sample: PBMCs or T cells enriched from blood (not recorded which). The source of these receptors is a woman younger than 45 with acute COVID-19.

The rearrangement joins TRBV5-5 to TRBJ2-1; no reliable D call. Trimming left V 4 bases short and J 0 bases short, with 8 bases between. Germline V CDR1 and CDR2: SGHKS, YYEKEE (reference sequence). This CDR3 spans 14 amino acids. For the CDR3, the DNA is TGTGCCAGCAGCGTTATGAGCTCCTACAATGAGCAGTTCTTC. It encodes CASSVMSSYNEQFF. The whole variable domain, remainder taken from reference TRBV5-5 and TRBJ2-1, is DAGVTQSPTHLIKTRGQQVTLRCSPISGHKSVSWYQQVLGQGPQFIFQYYEKEERGRGNFPDRFSARQFPNYSSELNVNALLLGDSALYLCASSVMSSYNEQFFGPGTRLTVL.

The chain links TRBV6-5 to TRBJ1-6; 7 nucleotides line up with TRBD1. Unmatched junction bases numbered 8, after V lost 10 bases and J lost 5 bases. The CDR3 length is 14 residues. Germline CDR1 MNHEY, CDR2 SVGAGI. As DNA, the CDR3 is TGTGCCACCCAGGGGGTTGCGAATAATTCACCCCTCCACTTT. Translation: CATQGVANNSPLHF.

This chain connects TRBV3-1 (or the pseudogene TRBV3-2) to TRBJ1-4, with D hard to call. Trimming removed 4 bases at V and 7 bases at J, with 4 bases between. The CDR3 consists of 11 residues. The germline CDR1 and CDR2 sequences are LGHDT and YNNKEL (reference sequence). CDR3 nucleotides: TGTGCCAGCAGCCTCGGTGAAAAACTGTTTTTT. Its protein is CASSLGEKLFF.

This clone was counted once. The V call is TRBV5-1, the J call TRBJ2-5, with TRBD2 matching over 12 bases. The V gene end was trimmed by 0 bases and the J gene end by 3 bases; junction bases not matched to a gene: 9. Germline-derived CDR1 and CDR2 are SGHRS and YFSETQ. The CDR3 contains 18 residues. The CDR3 spells CASSLAGYRLAGEETQYF. The DNA for the CDR3 is TGCGCCAGCAGCTTGGCGGGGTACAGACTAGCGGGGGAAGAGACCCAGTACTTC.

V is TRBV6-5 and J is TRBJ2-3; a possible D gene is TRBD2 (6 bases). Trimming stripped 6 bases from V and 6 bases from J, with 16 bases between. The CDR3 has 14 amino acids. The germline V gene encodes CDR1 MNHEY and CDR2 SVGAGI. The CDR3 here is CASRILGGEDTQYF. DNA of the CDR3: TGTGCCAGCAGAATCCTGGGGGGTGAGGATACGCAGTATTTT.

The chain recombines TRBV6-2 or TRBV6-3 with TRBJ1-2; maybe TRBD1 (5 bases). Trimming took 7 bases from V and 2 from J, leaving 14 bases between them. The CDR3 has 14 amino acids. Germline-derived CDR1 and CDR2 are MNHEY and SVGEGT. The CDR3 protein is CASNPTASNYGYTF. CDR3 sequence (DNA): TGTGCCAGCAACCCGACAGCCTCAAACTATGGCTACACCTTC.

The V gene is TRBV5-1, the J gene TRBJ1-4; 9 bases are a match to TRBD1. V dropped 0 bases and J dropped 8; count of bases not matched to a gene: 11. The CDR3 extends over 17 amino acids. CDR1 and CDR2 (germline): SGHRS, YFSETQ. CDR3 loop: CASSLEWTGDLREKLFF. Written as DNA, the CDR3 is TGCGCCAGCAGCTTGGAATGGACAGGGGATCTTAGAGAAAAACTGTTTTTT.

This clone was recorded a few times. The chain recombines TRBV14 with TRBJ2-3; the match to TRBD2 covers 11 bases. This CDR3 is 14 amino acids long. J lost 6 bases, V lost 6 bases, and 5 bases had no gene match. Germline V lookup: CDR1 SGHDN, CDR2 FVKESK. The CDR3: CASSSGGAVDTQYF. DNA of the CDR3: TGTGCCAGCAGTAGCGGGGGGGCAGTGGATACGCAGTATTTT. Filled out from reference TRBV14 and TRBJ2-3, the complete variable domain reads EAGVTQFPSHSVIEKGQTVTLRCDPISGHDNLYWYRRVMGKEIKFLLHFVKESKQDESGMPNNRFLAERTGGTYSTLKVQPAELEDSGVYFCASSSGGAVDTQYFGPGTRLTVL.

The V gene is TRBV21-1, the J gene TRBJ1-3; the table gives TRBD1 as D, unverified against the DNA. TRBV21-1 is described as a pseudogene. This CDR3 has 15 amino acids. This CDR3 is CASSKGGTGGNTIYF. The CDR3 DNA follows: TGTGCCAGCAGCAAAGGGGGGACAGGGGGAAACACCATATATTTT.

The gene calls are TRBV29-1 and TRBJ2-5, with 7 bases lining up with TRBD1. Germline V gene sequence: CDR1 SQVTM, CDR2 ANQGSEA. The CDR3 extends over 14 amino acids. Trimming cost V 6 bases and J 2 bases; bases outside gene matches: 9. CDR3 residues: CSVVHPGQQETQYF. DNA of the CDR3: TGCAGCGTCGTTCATCCGGGACAGCAAGAGACCCAGTACTTC.

This rearrangement joins TRBV6-6 to TRBJ2-7; 12 bases line up with TRBD1. The germline V gene encodes CDR1 MNHNY and CDR2 SVGAGI (reference sequence). The ends lost 5 bases at V and 6 bases at J; junction bases unmatched: 5. This CDR3 is built from 14 residues. DNA of the CDR3: TGTGCCAGCAGTACCCCGGGACAGGGGGCCGAGCAGTACTTC. Amino acids: CASSTPGQGAEQYF.

The chain carries TRBV29-1 and TRBJ2-7; TRBD1 agrees at 9 bases. Losses at the gene ends were 4 bases for V and 3 bases for J; bases not matched to a gene: 1. The CDR3 has 12 residues. Germline V lookup: CDR1 SQVTM, CDR2 ANQGSEA. As DNA, the CDR3 is TGCAGCGTTGGGGGACAGGGCTACGAGCAGTACTTC. Amino acid sequence: CSVGGQGYEQYF.

This chain joins TRBV11-2 and TRBJ2-7; tentative D call: TRBD1 (5 bases). V lost 2 bases, J lost 5 bases, and 10 bases lay in between. This CDR3 region has 13 residues. Germline CDR1 reads SGHAT; CDR2 reads FQNNGV. The CDR3 here is CASSLISGNEQYF. DNA of the CDR3: TGTGCCAGCAGCTTAATCTCAGGGAACGAGCAGTACTTC. The variable domain in full, with the rest retrieved from reference TRBV11-2 and TRBJ2-7, is EAGVAQSPRYKIIEKRQSVAFWCNPISGHATLYWYQQILGQGPKLLIQFQNNGVVDDSQLPKDRFSAERLKGVDSTLKIQPAKLEDSAVYLCASSLISGNEQYFGPGTRLTVT.

The rearrangement uses TRBV29-1 and TRBJ1-1; maybe TRBD1 (6 bases). The germline V and J ends were trimmed by 7 bases and 3 bases, with 15 bases remaining between them. The length of the CDR3 is 13 residues. From germline, CDR1 is SQVTM and CDR2 ANQGSEA. CDR3 loop: CSAEGGTDTEAFF. CDR3 coding DNA: TGCAGCGCAGAGGGGGGGACGGACACTGAAGCTTTCTTT.

This CDR3 reads CASSGWRGQGNQPQHF. As DNA, the CDR3 is TGTGCCAGCTCCGGTTGGAGGGGGCAGGGCAATCAGCCCCAGCATTTT. This chain links TRBV2 with TRBJ1-5; 7 nucleotides align to TRBD1. J was trimmed by 2 bases and V by 8 bases; bases with no gene match: 12. Germline V lookup: CDR1 SNHLY, CDR2 FYNNEI. The CDR3 consists of 16 residues.

The chain uses TRBV7-2 and TRBJ1-2, with D tentatively TRBD1 (6 bases). With 2 bases removed from V and 2 bases from J, the gap between germline ends came to 6 bases. Per the germline V gene, CDR1 is SGHTA and CDR2 is FQGNSA. The CDR3 has 13 residues. Written as DNA, the CDR3 is TGTGCCAGCAGCTTAAGGGGGAACTATGGCTACACCTTC. Amino acids: CASSLRGNYGYTF.

The chain couples TRBV9 to TRBJ1-3, with D unclear. CDR1 SGDLS and CDR2 YYNGEE come from the germline V gene. V dropped 3 bases and J dropped 0 bases, with 22 bases sitting between them. This CDR3 is built from 19 residues. CDR3 region: CASSASKYSPPSSGNTIYF. DNA for the CDR3: TGTGCCAGCAGCGCGAGTAAATATTCTCCGCCTAGCTCTGGAAACACCATATATTTT.

The V and J genes are TRBV30 and TRBJ2-3; unclear D gene. The V gene's germline CDR1 is GTSNPN and CDR2 SVGIG (reference sequence). This CDR3 contains 12 residues. Trimming removed 0 bases from V and 6 bases from J, with 7 bases in between. The CDR3 loop is CAWSVNRDTQYF. In nucleotides, the CDR3 is TGTGCCTGGAGTGTAAACCGGGATACGCAGTATTTT.

The J gene is TRBJ2-3, the V gene TRBV10-3; 10 positions agree with TRBD2. Germline V lookup: CDR1 ENHRY, CDR2 SYGVKD. The CDR3 length is 16 residues. V lost 0 bases and J lost 4; bases outside the gene matches: 4. CDR3 sequence reads: CAISESERGGADTQYF. The CDR3 DNA reads as TGTGCCATCAGTGAGTCGGAGCGGGGGGGCGCAGATACGCAGTATTTT.

The rearrangement uses TRBV12-3 or TRBV12-4 and TRBJ1-4, with D unresolved. The CDR3 contains 13 residues. The V end lost 6 bases, the J end lost 10 bases, and 15 bases lay between the germline ends. The DNA of the CDR3 is TGTGCCAGCAGACTCGGGGTCATGGGAAAACTGTTTTTT. Translation gives CASRLGVMGKLFF.

This chain joins TRBV19 and TRBJ2-5, with 7 bases fitting TRBD2. CDR3 size: 16 residues. Germline-derived CDR1 and CDR2 are LNHDA and SQIVND (reference sequence). The V segment lost 4 bases and the J segment 5 bases; nucleotides outside the gene matches: 13. In DNA, the CDR3 is TGTGCCAGTAGTACCTACTTGACGATGGGGGGGGAGACCCAGTACTTC. Translating gives CASSTYLTMGGETQYF.

The gene calls are TRBV12-5 and TRBJ1-6, with D perhaps TRBD1 (6 bases). Per the germline V gene, CDR1 is LGHNT and CDR2 is FRNRAP. Trimming stripped 4 bases from V and 2 bases from J, with 21 bases between. The CDR3 loop spans 19 amino acids. DNA of the CDR3: TGTGCTAGTGGTTCCTACTTGCCTCGGACAGTCCCCTATAATTCACCCCTCCACTTT. Amino acids: CASGSYLPRTVPYNSPLHF.

V is TRBV4-1 and J is TRBJ2-7, with D perhaps matching TRBD2 (5 bases). This CDR3 is built from 15 residues. The V and J ends lost 4 bases and 0 bases respectively, with 13 bases between them. Germline-derived CDR1 and CDR2 are MGHRA and YSYEKL. The DNA of the CDR3 is TGCGCCAGCAGCCCTGGACTGACTTTCTCCTACGAGCAGTACTTC. Encoded protein: CASSPGLTFSYEQYF.

This clone was seen once. The rearrangement joins TRBV4-1 to TRBJ2-7; D might be TRBD2 (5 bases). With 1 base removed from V and 0 bases from J, the gap between germline ends came to 10 bases. CDR3 length equals 15 residues. Per germline, CDR1 MGHRA and CDR2 YSYEKL. The CDR3 DNA sequence: TGCGCCAGCAGCCAAGGGCGAGGGAGCTCCTACGAGCAGTACTTC. Translating it yields CASSQGRGSSYEQYF.

The J gene is TRBJ2-5, the V gene TRBV18; 7 nucleotides agree with TRBD1. The CDR3 totals 15 residues. Germline CDR1 and CDR2: KGHSH and LQKENI. Germline trimming cut 3 bases from V and 1 base from J; bases unmatched to any gene: 5. Here the CDR3 reads CASSPPDRVQETQYF. DNA of the CDR3: TGTGCCAGCTCACCGCCCGACAGGGTCCAAGAGACCCAGTACTTC.

The gene calls are TRBV15 and TRBJ2-1, with 10 bases lining up with TRBD2. CDR1 LNHNV and CDR2 YYDKDF come from the germline V gene (reference sequence). There are 14 residues in the CDR3. With V trimmed by 5 bases and J by 5 bases, 3 bases remained unmatched. CDR3 sequence reads: CATSVGLANNEQFF. As DNA, the CDR3 is TGTGCCACCAGCGTGGGACTAGCGAACAATGAGCAGTTCTTC.

In this sample, this clone turned up a few times. CDR3 in DNA: TGTGCCAGCAGCCAAGATTCACACTCTGGGGCCAACGTCCTGACTTTC. Amino acid sequence: CASSQDSHSGANVLTF. The genes are TRBV4-2 and TRBJ2-6; D gene ambiguous. Germline loops: CDR1 LGHNA, CDR2 YNFKEQ. This CDR3 contains 16 residues. Trimming removed 0 bases from V and 0 bases from J, with 6 bases in between.

This clone was picked up a small number of times. J is TRBJ2-7 and V is TRBV18, with D possibly matching TRBD2 (6 bases). V was trimmed by 5 bases and J by 4 bases, leaving 18 bases between them. The CDR3 consists of 15 residues. Germline-derived CDR1 and CDR2 are KGHSH and LQKENI. The CDR3 loop reads CASSNGRGAGYEQYF. The CDR3 nucleotides are TGTGCCAGCTCAAACGGGCGGGGCGCCGGTTACGAGCAGTACTTC.

The chain recombines TRBV10-3 with TRBJ1-4, with TRBD1 as a possible D gene (5 bases). Germline V gene lookup returns CDR1 ENHRY and CDR2 SYGVKD. V shed 3 bases and J shed 2 bases, with 13 bases lying between them. The CDR3 runs to 16 residues. CDR3 nucleotides: TGTGCCATCAGTGACCCCGACAGATTGACTAATGAAAAACTGTTTTTT. Residues: CAISDPDRLTNEKLFF.

The chain uses TRBV29-1 and TRBJ2-7; 8 bases are shared with TRBD1. J gave up 12 bases and V 0 bases, and 7 bases lay outside the gene matches. Germline CDR1 SQVTM, CDR2 ANQGSEA. This CDR3 has 12 amino acids. For the CDR3, the DNA is TGCAGCGTTGAAGATGGGGGACAGGTGGGGTACTTC. It encodes CSVEDGGQVGYF.